This record concerns one TCR beta chain sequence. This sample stems from a study of cytomegalovirus exposure and HLA in healthy donors. Trimming took off 3 bases at V and 9 bases at J, with 15 bases between the two ends. The CDR3 totals 15 residues. The germline gives CDR1 MNHEY, CDR2 SMNVEV (reference sequence). Primers: 60 Vbeta forward and 13 Jbeta reverse. The table came from immunoSEQ multiplex PCR; TCRdb's copy has only in-frame clones and leaves some out. The repertoire holds 120,000 or so clones, with 65% to 80% as singletons. The sequencing input was PBMCs. This TCR came from a man under 40 in good health and CMV-seronegative. V is TRBV27 and J is TRBJ1-6; D is perhaps TRBD1 (5 bases). The CDR3 coding sequence is TGTGCCAGCAGTTTCGGGTTCGGGGGGATTTCACCCCTCCACTTT. This gives the protein CASSFGFGGISPLHF.